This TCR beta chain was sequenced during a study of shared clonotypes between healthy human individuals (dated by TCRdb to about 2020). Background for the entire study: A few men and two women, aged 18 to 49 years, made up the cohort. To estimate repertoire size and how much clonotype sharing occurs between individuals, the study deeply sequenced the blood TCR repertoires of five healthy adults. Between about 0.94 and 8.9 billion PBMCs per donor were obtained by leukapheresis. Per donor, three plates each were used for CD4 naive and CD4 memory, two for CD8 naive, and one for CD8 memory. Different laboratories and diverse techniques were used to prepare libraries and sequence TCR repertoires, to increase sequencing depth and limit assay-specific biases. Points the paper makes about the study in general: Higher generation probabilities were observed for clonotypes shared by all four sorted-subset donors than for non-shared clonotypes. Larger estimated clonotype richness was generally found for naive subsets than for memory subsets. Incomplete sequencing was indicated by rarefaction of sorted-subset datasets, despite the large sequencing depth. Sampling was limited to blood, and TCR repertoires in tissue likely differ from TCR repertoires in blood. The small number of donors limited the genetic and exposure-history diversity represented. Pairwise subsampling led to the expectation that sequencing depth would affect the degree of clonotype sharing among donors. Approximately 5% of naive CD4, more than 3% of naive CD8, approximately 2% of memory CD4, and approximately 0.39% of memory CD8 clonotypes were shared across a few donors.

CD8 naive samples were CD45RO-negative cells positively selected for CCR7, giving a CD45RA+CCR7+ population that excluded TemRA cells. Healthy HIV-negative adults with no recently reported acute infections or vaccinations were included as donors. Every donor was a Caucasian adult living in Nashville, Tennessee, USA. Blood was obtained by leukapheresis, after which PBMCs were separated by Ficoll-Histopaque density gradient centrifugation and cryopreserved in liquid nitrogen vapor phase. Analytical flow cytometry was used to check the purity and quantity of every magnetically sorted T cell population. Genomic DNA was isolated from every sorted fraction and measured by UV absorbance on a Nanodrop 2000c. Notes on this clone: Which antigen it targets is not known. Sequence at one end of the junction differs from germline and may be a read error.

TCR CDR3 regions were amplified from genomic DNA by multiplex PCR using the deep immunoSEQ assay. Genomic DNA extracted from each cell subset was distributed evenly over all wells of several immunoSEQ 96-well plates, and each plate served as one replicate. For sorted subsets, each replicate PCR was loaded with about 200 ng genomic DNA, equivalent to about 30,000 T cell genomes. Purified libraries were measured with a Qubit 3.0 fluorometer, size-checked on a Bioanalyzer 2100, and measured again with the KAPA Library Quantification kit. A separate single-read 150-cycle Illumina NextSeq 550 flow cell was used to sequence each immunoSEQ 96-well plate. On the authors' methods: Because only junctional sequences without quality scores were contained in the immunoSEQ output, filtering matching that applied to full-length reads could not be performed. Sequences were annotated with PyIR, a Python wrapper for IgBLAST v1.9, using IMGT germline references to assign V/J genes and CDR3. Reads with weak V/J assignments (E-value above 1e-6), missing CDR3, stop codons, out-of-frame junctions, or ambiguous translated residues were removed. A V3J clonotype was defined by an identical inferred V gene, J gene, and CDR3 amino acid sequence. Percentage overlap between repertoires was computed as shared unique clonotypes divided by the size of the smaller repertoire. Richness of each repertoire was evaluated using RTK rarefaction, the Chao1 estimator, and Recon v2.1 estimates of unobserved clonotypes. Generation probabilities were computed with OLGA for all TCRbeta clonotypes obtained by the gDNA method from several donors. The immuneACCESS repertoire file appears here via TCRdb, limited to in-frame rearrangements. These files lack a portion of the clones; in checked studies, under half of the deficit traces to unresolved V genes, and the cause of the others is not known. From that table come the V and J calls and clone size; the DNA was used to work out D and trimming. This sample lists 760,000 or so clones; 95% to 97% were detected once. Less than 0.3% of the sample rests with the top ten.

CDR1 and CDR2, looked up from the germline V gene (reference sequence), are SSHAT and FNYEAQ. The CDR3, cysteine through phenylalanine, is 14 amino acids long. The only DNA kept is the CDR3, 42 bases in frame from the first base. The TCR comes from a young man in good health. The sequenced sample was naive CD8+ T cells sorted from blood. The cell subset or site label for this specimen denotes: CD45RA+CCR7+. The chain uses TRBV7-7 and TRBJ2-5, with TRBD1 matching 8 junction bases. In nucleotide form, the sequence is TGTGCTAGCAGCTTTCGACAGGGGAGAGAGACCCAGTACTTC. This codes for CASSFRQGRETQYF. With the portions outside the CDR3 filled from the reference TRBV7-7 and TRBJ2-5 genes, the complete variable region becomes GAGVSQSPRYKVTKRGQDVTLRCDPISSHATLYWYQQALGQGPEFLTYFNYEAQPDKSGLPSDRFSAERPEGSISTLTIQRTEQRDSAMYRCASSFRQGRETQYFGPGTRLLVL.